This TCR beta chain was recorded in a study of OX40 agonist ivuxolimab in advanced cancers. Study-wide background: A diagnosis of hepatocellular carcinoma, melanoma, renal cell or head and neck cancer was present in dose-escalation patients. Study results and caveats: Low normalized T-cell clonal expansion was also seen in some nonresponders.

TCRdb's copy holds only in-frame clones and misses some; the assay was immunoSEQ multiplex PCR. Found here are tens of thousands of clones, around 90% of them singletons; the top ten hold 16%. As concerns this clone: The antigen is unknown.

Peripheral blood came from all dose cohorts at three timepoints. The starting material was CD4+ or CD8+ T cells sorted from blood, obtained in a trial of the OX40 agonist ivuxolimab. This receptor was taken from an adult with an advanced solid tumor such as melanoma, head and neck, liver or kidney cancer.

The CDR3 sequence: CASSRAGVGDTQYF. CDR3 sequence (DNA): TGTGCCAGCAGTCGAGCGGGAGTGGGAGATACGCAGTATTTT. The chain carries TRBV6-5 and TRBJ2-3; 8 bases align to TRBD2. CDR1 is MNHEY, CDR2 SVGAGI, per germline. Trimming removed 5 bases from V and 5 bases from J; junction bases left unmatched: 6. The CDR3 is 14 amino acids.